Presented here are 16 T cell receptor beta chains from one specimen sequenced in a study of beta chain features in type 1 diabetes. No antigen is known for these receptors. cDNA synthesis used the whole RNA isolate, giving expressed TCRB sequences. Measured with immunoSEQ multiplex PCR; TCRdb has only the in-frame clones, and not every one. The sample lists about 160,000 clones; roughly 9% were seen once. Study-wide findings and caveats: The study found moderately but significantly shorter TCRB CDR3s in all four CD4+ subsets of Type 1 diabetes patients.

The specimen was central memory CD4+ T cells from blood. The source of these receptors is a woman aged 25 to 39 with type 1 diabetes.

The V call is TRBV7-2, the J call TRBJ2-2; 7 bases agree with TRBD2. This CDR3 contains 16 residues. Germline V gene sequence: CDR1 SGHTA, CDR2 FQGNSA. The V segment lost 6 bases and the J segment 6 bases; nucleotides outside the gene matches: 13. This CDR3 reads CASSFQGLAASGELFF. The CDR3 nucleotides are TGTGCCAGCAGTTTCCAAGGGCTAGCGGCATCCGGGGAGCTGTTTTTT.

This clone was observed a single time. V and J are TRBV5-1 and TRBJ1-1; tentatively, D is TRBD1 (5 bases). V was shortened by 0 bases and J by 2 bases, with 8 bases between the two germline ends. The CDR3 loop spans 14 amino acids. Germline CDR1 and CDR2: SGHRS and YFSETQ. CDR3 DNA sequence: TGCGCCAGCAGCTTGGCCGGGGGTAACACTGAAGCTTTCTTT. It specifies CASSLAGGNTEAFF.

The chain links TRBV25-1 to TRBJ2-5, with 9 positions matching TRBD2. Looked up from germline, CDR1 is MGHDK and CDR2 is SYGVNS. This CDR3 comprises 15 residues. V lost 6 bases, J lost 4 bases, and 9 bases stayed unmatched. The CDR3 coding sequence is TGTGCCAGCAGGCGGGAGGGCTATTTGGGAGAGACCCAGTACTTC. The encoded protein is CASRREGYLGETQYF.

The chain couples TRBV5-1 to TRBJ2-1; unclear D gene. Trimming left V 1 base short and J 16 bases short, with 27 bases between. Germline V gene sequence: CDR1 SGHRS, CDR2 YFSETQ. This CDR3 region has 16 residues. The CDR3 DNA follows: TGCGCCAGCAGCTTGTCCCTAGGTTCCCTCATTCCAATCCCTTTCTTC. It codes for CASSLSLGSLIPIPFF. The full variable domain, in which reference TRBV5-1 and TRBJ2-1 provide the parts outside the CDR3, is KAGVTQTPRYLIKTRGQQVTLSCSPISGHRSVSWYQQTPGQGLQFLFEYFSETQRNKGNFPGRFSGRQFSNSRSEMNVSTLELGDSALYLCASSLSLGSLIPIPFFGPGTRLTVL.

The V call is TRBV10-3, the J call TRBJ2-7; D unclear. The V end was cut by 2 bases, the J end by 3 bases, with 17 bases between. Germline lookup yields CDR1 ENHRY and CDR2 SYGVKD. The CDR3 has 16 residues. CDR3 coding DNA: TGTGCCATCAGTGAGGCAAGGCTAGATCCAGTCTACGAGCAGTACTTC. This encodes CAISEARLDPVYEQYF.

This clone turned up a few times. The rearrangement joins TRBV7-2 to TRBJ1-3; weak D call: TRBD1 (6 bases). Germline CDR1 SGHTA, CDR2 FQGNSA. The CDR3 spans 15 residues. V was shortened by 5 bases and J by 4 bases, with 15 bases between the two germline ends. The CDR3 sequence: CASSPEGTLGNTIYF. In DNA, the CDR3 is TGTGCCAGCAGCCCAGAAGGGACACTCGGAAACACCATATATTTT.

The chain carries TRBV21-1 and TRBJ2-7; the D call of TRBD2 is as the table states it, not checked on the DNA. TRBV21-1 is tagged as a pseudogene. CDR3 length: 15 amino acids. The CDR3 DNA sequence: TGTGCCAGTCATCGGATGCCGGGAGGGGACTACGAGCAGTACTTC. Translation gives CASHRMPGGDYEQYF.

The J gene is TRBJ2-1, the V gene TRBV5-1, with 7 bases lining up with TRBD1. The CDR3 is made up of 15 amino acids. After removal of 4 bases from V and 5 bases from J, the junction contained 9 bases not matched to a gene. Germline V gene data show CDR1 as SGHRS and CDR2 as YFSETQ. The chain's CDR3 is CASSDGTVPDNEQFF. DNA for the CDR3: TGCGCCAGCAGCGACGGGACAGTGCCCGACAATGAGCAGTTCTTC.

V is TRBV5-1 and J is TRBJ1-2; no clear D gene. Trimming removed 4 bases at V and 4 bases at J, with 14 bases between. Per the germline V gene, CDR1 is SGHRS and CDR2 is YFSETQ. This CDR3 comprises 14 residues. As DNA, the CDR3 is TGCGCCAGCAGCGAAGAGGATAGCCGCTATGGCTACACCTTC. This translates into CASSEEDSRYGYTF.

The gene calls are TRBV18 and TRBJ1-2; TRBD1 matches 8 bases. This CDR3 region has 13 residues. Germline V gives CDR1 KGHSH, CDR2 LQKENI. V was pared by 8 bases and J by 6 bases, with 8 bases of the junction left unmatched. CDR3 sequence reads: CASLRNRGDGYTF. As DNA, the CDR3 is TGTGCCAGCCTTCGGAACAGGGGGGATGGCTACACCTTC.

This chain uses TRBV30 with TRBJ1-2; D uncertain. Trimming shortened V by 4 bases and J by 8 bases, and 20 bases separated the two germline ends. Germline CDR1 is GTSNPN and CDR2 is SVGIG (reference sequence). The CDR3 runs 14 residues. This chain's CDR3 is CAWTDYGEVGGYTF. For the CDR3, the DNA is TGTGCCTGGACCGATTATGGGGAGGTTGGCGGCTACACCTTC.

This rearrangement joins TRBV5-1 to TRBJ1-4, with a weak D call TRBD1 (6 bases). V was cut by 4 bases and J by 6 bases, with 19 bases left in between. CDR3 length: 16 amino acids. Germline values: CDR1 SGHRS, CDR2 YFSETQ. The CDR3 protein is CASSSGLVRTDEKLFF. For the CDR3, the DNA is TGCGCCAGCAGCAGTGGGCTCGTGAGGACAGATGAAAAACTGTTTTTT.

V and J are TRBV28 and TRBJ1-4; no definite D call. The CDR3 is 14 residues long. Trimming shortened V by 6 bases and J by 7 bases, and 15 bases separated the two germline ends. Per the germline V gene, CDR1 is MDHEN and CDR2 is SYDVKM. As DNA, the CDR3 is TGTGCCAGCAGCCCGGGAGGATCGAGTGAAAAACTGTTTTTT. It codes for CASSPGGSSEKLFF.

This clone has just a few counts. The chain carries TRBV5-4 and TRBJ2-5, with 8 bases aligning to TRBD1. Germline V CDR1 and CDR2: SGHNT, YYREEE (reference sequence). With 5 bases clipped from V and 2 bases from J, the junction kept 8 bases outside the gene matches. This CDR3 contains 15 residues. CDR3 protein: CASSSGQGFQETQYF. The CDR3 nucleotides read TGTGCCAGCAGTTCCGGACAGGGCTTTCAAGAGACCCAGTACTTC.

This chain connects TRBV5-6 to TRBJ2-5; maybe TRBD2 (6 bases). This CDR3 contains 13 residues. Germline values: CDR1 SGHDT, CDR2 YYEEEE. V gave up 1 base and J gave up 3 bases, with 7 bases separating them. CDR3 in DNA: TGTGCCAGCAGCTTGCGGGGGAAAGAGACCCAGTACTTC. Amino acid sequence: CASSLRGKETQYF.

The rearrangement links TRBV5-4 to TRBJ2-7, with TRBD2 identical over 11 bases. The J segment lost 5 bases and the V segment lost 0 bases, leaving 7 bases of the junction unmatched. CDR3 length equals 16 residues. Germline CDR1 is SGHNT and CDR2 is YYREEE (reference sequence). The CDR3 DNA is TGTGCCAGCAGCTTGGATCCTAGCGGGAGGAGCAACGAGCAGTACTTC. It yields the protein CASSLDPSGRSNEQYF. Drawing the rest from reference TRBV5-4 and TRBJ2-7, the complete variable domain is ETGVTQSPTHLIKTRGQQVTLRCSSQSGHNTVSWYQQALGQGPQFIFQYYREEENGRGNFPPRFSGLQFPNYSSELNVNALELDDSALYLCASSLDPSGRSNEQYFGPGTRLTVT.